This T cell receptor beta chain is drawn from a study of blood T cell repertoires in COVID-19. Study context: Some COVID-19 samples were acute and others convalescent; all came from the United States, Italy and Spain. In each case, the material was cDNA or gDNA derived from T cells, B-cell-depleted T cells, or PBMCs.

The CDR3 has 16 residues. Losses at the gene ends were 4 bases for V and 7 bases for J; bases not matched to a gene: 16. Germline V gene sequence: CDR1 SGHDT, CDR2 YYEEEE. How the authors handled the data: Estimation of nucleated cell counts relied on the amplification of reference gene primers. Generated by immunoSEQ multiplex PCR, the TCRdb table keeps only in-frame clones and is missing some. Clone size and the V and J calls come from that table; the DNA yielded D and trimming. The top ten hold around 17% of the sample, which has some 120,000 clones, roughly 80% seen once. J is TRBJ1-2 and V is TRBV5-6; 7 bases map to TRBD1. The sample was peripheral blood. The clonotype comes from a woman between 50 and 59 years old with acute or convalescent COVID-19. CDR3 nucleotide sequence: TGTGCCAGCAGCCGAAAGACAGGGCCTCCCCCTCGTGGCTACACCTTC. This encodes CASSRKTGPPPRGYTF.